This T cell receptor beta chain was retrieved from a study of blood T cell repertoires in COVID-19. CDR3 length equals 13 residues. Losses at the gene ends were 5 bases for V and 6 bases for J; bases not matched to a gene: 8. CDR1 GTSNPN and CDR2 SVGIG come from the germline V gene (reference sequence). Measured with immunoSEQ multiplex PCR; TCRdb has only the in-frame clones, and not every one. Of approximately 260,000 clones in the sample, roughly 89% were seen once. The source is an older woman who had recovered from COVID-19. V is TRBV30 and J is TRBJ2-5; 8 nucleotides match TRBD1. Input material: PBMCs or T cells enriched from blood (not recorded which). The chain's CDR3 is CAWVTGARKTQYF. The CDR3 coding sequence is TGTGCCTGGGTGACAGGGGCTAGGAAGACCCAGTACTTC. Complete variable domain (other parts from reference TRBV30 and TRBJ2-5): SQTIHQWPATLVQPVGSPLSLECTVEGTSNPNLYWYRQAAGRGLQLLFYSVGIGQISSEVPQNLSASRPQDRQFILSSKKLLLSDSGFYLCAWVTGARKTQYFGPGTRLLVL.